One sample yielded the 3 T cell receptor beta chains listed below, sequenced in a study of human versus mouse CDR3 diversity and MHC coevolution. Measured with immunoSEQ multiplex PCR; TCRdb has only the in-frame clones, and not every one. The sample contains more than 55,000 clones, approximately 94% of which appear only once. Sample: naive CD4+ T cells from blood. The subset denotes: CD45RO-negative CD62L-positive naive CD4 T cells. The receptors come from a person aged 55 to 75 in good health.

This sequence joins TRBV5-1 and TRBJ2-1; TRBD2 matches 10 bases. Germline V gene lookup returns CDR1 SGHRS and CDR2 YFSETQ. J lost 9 bases, V lost 5 bases, and 8 bases had no gene match. CDR3 size: 14 residues. In DNA, the CDR3 is TGCGCCAGCAGTAGCCTAGCGGGAGTAAGTGAGCAGTTCTTC. Its translation: CASSSLAGVSEQFF. The full variable domain, completed using reference TRBV5-1 and TRBJ2-1, is KAGVTQTPRYLIKTRGQQVTLSCSPISGHRSVSWYQQTPGQGLQFLFEYFSETQRNKGNFPGRFSGRQFSNSRSEMNVSTLELGDSALYLCASSSLAGVSEQFFGPGTRLTVL.

This chain joins TRBV11-3 and TRBJ2-3; 12 bases match TRBD2. The CDR3 loop spans 16 amino acids. The J segment lost 9 bases and the V segment lost 1 base, leaving 8 bases of the junction unmatched. Germline loops: CDR1 SGHNT, CDR2 YENEEA. CDR3 coding DNA: TGTGCCAGCAGCTTAGGGTCTAGCGGGAGGGGTGACACGCAGTATTTT. Translation gives CASSLGSSGRGDTQYF.

This clone is a singleton in its sample. This chain joins TRBV2 and TRBJ2-2, with D perhaps TRBD1 (5 bases). Trimming shortened V by 1 base and J by 7 bases, and 16 bases separated the two germline ends. The germline V gene encodes CDR1 SNHLY and CDR2 FYNNEI. CDR3 size: 16 residues. In nucleotides, the CDR3 is TGTGCCAGCAGTGAAGGCAGGGTGGGTGTAGGCGGGGAGCTGTTTTTT. The encoded protein is CASSEGRVGVGGELFF.